The rows below give T cell receptor beta chains drawn from one sample of a study of TIL therapy for anti-PD-1-resistant metastatic lung cancer. TCRdb's copy holds only in-frame clones and misses some; the assay was immunoSEQ multiplex PCR. The sample shows around 100,000 clones, approximately 65% of them seen only once. The sequences come from tumor tissue, collected at baseline. Every receptor here comes from a person between 25 and 80 years old with non-small cell lung cancer. CDR3s include the opening cysteine and the closing phenylalanine or tryptophan. D genes are given only for firm matches. A clone size is listed for some rows: how often the clone was seen (once, few, many), or a class if it is expanded.

D gene	clone size	V gene	J gene	CDR3 DNA	CDR3 protein
.	.	TRBV27	TRBJ2-3	TGTGCCAGCAGTCTCAAGACAGAAATGAGCACAGATACGCAGTATTTT	CASSLKTEMSTDTQYF
.	.	TRBV6-2/TRBV6-3	TRBJ1-1	TGTGCCAGCAGTTACCCCTTGGTGGAGAACACTGAAGCTTTCTTT	CASSYPLVENTEAFF
TRBD2	.	TRBV4-3	TRBJ2-7	TGCGCCAGCAGCCAATTGCGCGGGAGCCCCTACGAGCAGTACTTC	CASSQLRGSPYEQYF
TRBD2	once	TRBV5-1	TRBJ2-2	TGCGCCAGCAGCTTGAGGTTCGGGACTAGCTTTATCGCCGGGGAGCTGTTTTTT	CASSLRFGTSFIAGELFF
.	once	TRBV3-1/TRBV3-2	TRBJ2-7	TGTGCCAGCAGCCAAGGAACCGAGCAGTACTTC	CASSQGTEQYF
.	.	TRBV7-9	TRBJ1-3	TGTGCCAGCAGCTACAGACAGCTAAGAAACACCATATATTTT	CASSYRQLRNTIYF
.	.	TRBV6-2/TRBV6-3	TRBJ1-5	TGTGCCAGCAGTTACATGATTCATGTTGCCAGGGGTAACAATCAGCCCCAGCATTTT	CASSYMIHVARGNNQPQHF
.	.	TRBV24-1	TRBJ2-7	TGTGCCACCAGTGACATATACGAGCAGTACTTC	CATSDIYEQYF
TRBD1	few	TRBV6-4	TRBJ2-6	TGTGCCAGCAGTGACTCTTGGACAGGGCGCTCCCCTGGGGCCAACGTCCTGACTTTC	CASSDSWTGRSPGANVLTF
.	.	TRBV27	TRBJ2-2	TGTGCCAGCAGTCCCCGGGTAGAGGGCACCGGGGAGCTGTTTTTT	CASSPRVEGTGELFF
TRBD2	.	TRBV28	TRBJ2-3	TGTGCCAGCAGTTTTGGAGGGGGACTAGCGGGAGATACGCAGTATTTT	CASSFGGGLAGDTQYF
.	.	TRBV7-8	TRBJ2-7	TGTGCCAGCAACCTGACGGGCTCCTACGAGCAGTACTTC	CASNLTGSYEQYF
.	.	TRBV19	TRBJ2-7	TGTGCCACGACGGGGGCTCTTGGTCCCTACGAGCAGTACTTC	CATTGALGPYEQYF
.	.	TRBV7-6	TRBJ2-6	TGTGCCAGCAGCTTAGGTCGAAGCTCTGGGGCCAACGTCCTGACTTTC	CASSLGRSSGANVLTF
.	.	TRBV29-1	TRBJ2-3	TGCAGCGTTCCCCGGGGGCGGAGCACAGATACGCAGTATTTT	CSVPRGRSTDTQYF
.	.	TRBV7-2	TRBJ2-2	TGTGCCAGCAGACACAACACCGGGGAGCTGTTTTTT	CASRHNTGELFF
.	.	TRBV4-2	TRBJ2-7	TGTGCCAGCAGCCAAGATAAACACGAAGTATCCTACGAGCAGTACTTC	CASSQDKHEVSYEQYF
.	.	TRBV19	TRBJ1-2	TGTGCCAGTAGTATAGATGGGGGACGGTCCTATGGCTACACCTTC	CASSIDGGRSYGYTF
TRBD1	.	TRBV5-1	TRBJ2-7	TGCGCCAGCAGCTTGGCGGGACAGGGACGCGAGCAGTACTTC	CASSLAGQGREQYF
TRBD2	.	TRBV7-7	TRBJ2-5	TGTGCTAGCTCATTGGGCCTAGCGGGAGTTGCGGAGACCCAGTACTTC	CASSLGLAGVAETQYF
TRBD1	.	TRBV10-3	TRBJ2-7	TGTGCCATCAGTGGCACAGGGGGCTCCTACGAGCAGTACTTC	CAISGTGGSYEQYF
TRBD1	once	TRBV19	TRBJ1-5	TGTGCCAGTAGAGGGGTATTGGACAGGCCCCAGCCCCAGCATTTT	CASRGVLDRPQPQHF
TRBD1	.	TRBV30	TRBJ2-5	TGTGCCTGGGCTTCGGGACAGCAAGAGACCCAGTACTTC	CAWASGQQETQYF
TRBD2	.	TRBV7-6	TRBJ2-1	TGTGCCAGCACCCCAGCGGGGACCTCCTACAATGAGCAGTTCTTC	CASTPAGTSYNEQFF
TRBD2	.	TRBV4-1	TRBJ2-5	TGCGCCAGCAGCCCCCAACCGGGACTAATTCAAGAGACCCAGTACTTC	CASSPQPGLIQETQYF
.	.	TRBV7-2	TRBJ1-1	TGTGCCAGCAGCCCCCGATCCGTACAGGGCTCGAACACTGAAGCTTTCTTT	CASSPRSVQGSNTEAFF
.	.	TRBV28	TRBJ2-7	TGTGCCAGCTCTTCTGGTTACGAGCAGTACTTC	CASSSGYEQYF
.	.	TRBV6-1	TRBJ1-2	TGTGCCAGCAGTGAAGGTTGGAGACAGGTGTTTGGCTACACCTTC	CASSEGWRQVFGYTF
TRBD2	.	TRBV7-3	TRBJ2-1	TGTGCCAGCAGCTTAAGAGCGGGAGGGGGCAATGAGCAGTTCTTC	CASSLRAGGGNEQFF
.	few	TRBV28	TRBJ2-3	TGTGCCAGCAACCAGCCCCTAGTCACAGATACGCAGTATTTT	CASNQPLVTDTQYF
.	.	TRBV6-6	TRBJ2-5	TGTGCCAGCAGTTATACGGGACAAGAGACCCAGTACTTC	CASSYTGQETQYF
.	few	TRBV4-2	TRBJ1-4	TGTGCCAGCAGCCAACTAGGGGGAGGTGCAACTAATGAAAAACTGTTTTTT	CASSQLGGGATNEKLFF
.	.	TRBV7-9	TRBJ1-1	TGTGCCAGCAGCTTAGACGGCCGTACTGAAGCTTTCTTT	CASSLDGRTEAFF
.	.	TRBV7-6	TRBJ2-7	TGTGCCAGCAGCTCGGAGCAGGTTCCGACCTACGAGCAGTACTTC	CASSSEQVPTYEQYF
TRBD1	.	TRBV7-9	TRBJ2-2	TGTGCCAGCAGCTTATCCCGGACAGGGGTGAACACCGGGGAGCTGTTTTTT	CASSLSRTGVNTGELFF